This T cell receptor beta chain is from a study of T cell responses to AZD1222 COVID-19 vaccine. Points from the study as a whole: Rises in breadth and depth of Spike-specific TCRs came after two AZD1222 doses. A mostly white British donor set with more females was recruited, and clonal diversity was possibly underestimated.

CDR1 MDHEN and CDR2 SYDVKM come from the germline V gene. The CDR3 runs 14 residues. Deletions cut 3 bases from V and 1 base from J, with 7 bases between. Produced via immunoSEQ multiplex PCR; TCRdb's table is partial and in-frame only. The sample consists of about 130,000 clones, 84% of them appearing once. Details on this clone: The antigen is not known.

This sequence originates from an adult in good health. This chain connects TRBV28 to TRBJ1-5; the D is unclear. Sequences were derived from peripheral blood, sampled on day 0 of AZD1222 vaccination. In DNA, the CDR3 is TGTGCCAGCAGTTTTGGGCAGAGCAATCAGCCCCAGCATTTT. Amino acids: CASSFGQSNQPQHF. The entire variable domain, with the rest obtained from reference TRBV28 and TRBJ1-5, is as follows: DVKVTQSSRYLVKRTGEKVFLECVQDMDHENMFWYRQDPGLGLRLIYFSYDVKMKEKGDIPEGYSVSREKKERFSLILESASTNQTSMYLCASSFGQSNQPQHFGDGTRLSIL.